The sequence of this T cell receptor (beta chain) was determined in a study of cytomegalovirus exposure and HLA in healthy donors. Findings and caveats of the study: Indistinguishability led to the exclusion of some V segments, TRBV6-2 and TRBV6-3 included. An ancestry cluster, one associated with Asian ancestry, reportedly showed fewer N-insertions than the approximately 650-donor mean in a later analysis. As was reported, the classifier diagnosed cytomegalovirus status with high specificity and sensitivity.

The PCR made use of 60 Vbeta and 13 Jbeta primers. Profiled with immunoSEQ multiplex PCR; TCRdb holds only in-frame clones, not every one. The profile shows around 200,000 clones, 85% of them singletons. Donors counted as nominally healthy when sampled, yet unrecorded immune exposures were likely. Details on this clone: Its cognate antigen is unknown.

Looked up from germline, CDR1 is LGHNA and CDR2 is YNFKEQ. CDR3 length equals 16 residues. Deletions cut 5 bases from V and 4 bases from J, with 19 bases between. This rearrangement joins TRBV4-2 to TRBJ2-3, with TRBD1 as a possible D gene (5 bases). Source material: PBMCs. The clonotype was recovered from a woman between 50 and 59 years old in good health and CMV-seronegative. CDR3 loop: CASSLTQGRSPDTQYF. The CDR3 DNA reads TGTGCCAGCAGCTTGACTCAGGGCAGGTCACCAGATACGCAGTATTTT.